This TCR beta chain was documented in a study of control samples from healthy donors and cancer patients. Generated by immunoSEQ multiplex PCR, the TCRdb table keeps only in-frame clones and is missing some. The sample holds 100,000 to 150,000 clones, about nine tenths seen once. The junction had 6 bases not matched to a gene; V was cut back by 6 bases and J by 0 bases. The CDR3 is 16 residues long. Looked up from germline, CDR1 is LNHDA and CDR2 is SQIVND (reference sequence). The chain couples TRBV19 to TRBJ1-4, with 8 bases fitting TRBD1. Material: blood. The clonotype comes from a woman aged 45-65 years in good health. CDR3: CASSSRQGSTNEKLFF. Here the CDR3 DNA reads TGTGCCAGTAGCAGTCGACAGGGGTCAACTAATGAAAAACTGTTTTTT.